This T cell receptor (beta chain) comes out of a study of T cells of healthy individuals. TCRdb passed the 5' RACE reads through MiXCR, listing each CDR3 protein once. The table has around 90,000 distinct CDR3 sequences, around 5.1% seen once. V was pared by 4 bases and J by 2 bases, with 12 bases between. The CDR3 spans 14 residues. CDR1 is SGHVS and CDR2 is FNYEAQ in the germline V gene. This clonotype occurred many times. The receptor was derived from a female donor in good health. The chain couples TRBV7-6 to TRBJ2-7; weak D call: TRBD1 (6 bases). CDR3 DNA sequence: TGTGCCAGCAGCTCGCAGACAGGCCCCTACGAGCAGTACTTC. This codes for CASSSQTGPYEQYF.